These 28 T cell receptor beta chains came from one sample sequenced in a study of T-cell memory formation after mild COVID-19. A single record per CDR3 protein comes from TCRdb applying MiXCR to the 5' RACE reads. Of under 200,000 distinct CDR3 sequences in the sample, over 10% were seen once. The sample comprised PBMCs or a T cell subset sorted from them (not recorded which). Every receptor here comes from a man in his late teens or twenties who had mild COVID-19 (a few samples of this study predate the infection). Cell type and time point are not known.

This sequence joins TRBV7-9 and TRBJ1-2, with TRBD1 matching 8 bases. Trimming removed 5 bases from V and 8 bases from J; junction bases left unmatched: 10. This CDR3 is built from 14 residues. Germline V lookup: CDR1 SEHNR, CDR2 FQNEAQ (reference sequence). For the CDR3, the DNA is TGTGCCAGCAGCCCAGGACAGGGAGGTGCGGGCTACACCTTC. It codes for CASSPGQGGAGYTF.

This clonotype has more than one count but fewer than ten. V usage is TRBV7-2 and J usage is TRBJ2-3, with D unclear. CDR3 length: 15 amino acids. The V gene's germline CDR1 is SGHTA and CDR2 FQGNSA. Trimming removed 5 bases from V and 2 bases from J, with 14 bases in between. The CDR3 sequence is CASSLNRASTDTQYF. CDR3 coding DNA: TGTGCCAGCAGCCTAAACCGGGCTTCCACAGATACGCAGTATTTT.

Notes on this clonotype: The limits of the CDR3 on the DNA are not certain, so only TCRdb's listed CDR3 is given. The CDR3 here is CASSTSGPGGYTF. The gene calls are TRBV12-3 or TRBV12-4 and TRBJ1-2; TRBD1 is taken as the D call from the table, unchecked against the DNA. The CDR3 extends over 13 residues, inclusive of both ends.

The J gene is TRBJ1-6, the V gene TRBV7-6; 7 nucleotides agree with TRBD1. With 3 bases clipped from V and 10 bases from J, the junction kept 6 bases outside the gene matches. Per germline, CDR1 SGHVS and CDR2 FNYEAQ. There are 14 residues in the CDR3. The CDR3 bases are TGTGCCAGCAGCTTGACAGGGTTTGGGTCACCCCTCCACTTT. Translated, it gives CASSLTGFGSPLHF.

The rearrangement uses TRBV5-1 and TRBJ2-1; 9 bases are shared with TRBD1. Germline-derived CDR1 and CDR2 are SGHRS and YFSETQ. The CDR3 covers 16 residues. The V gene end was trimmed by 5 bases and the J gene end by 8 bases; junction bases not matched to a gene: 14. CDR3 in DNA: TGCGCCAGCAGTCCAAGAATCGGGACAGGGTTGGATGAGCAGTTCTTC. Translating gives CASSPRIGTGLDEQFF.

This clonotype was seen more than once but under ten times. The chain has TRBV7-8 and TRBJ2-5, with TRBD1 matching over 10 bases. Germline V gene sequence: CDR1 SGHVS, CDR2 FQNEAQ. The CDR3 has 16 residues. V dropped 5 bases and J dropped 4; count of bases not matched to a gene: 10. CDR3 residues: CASSRRTGGEGETQYF. Here the CDR3 DNA reads TGTGCCAGCAGCCGGCGGACAGGGGGTGAGGGAGAGACCCAGTACTTC.

J is TRBJ1-1 and V is TRBV6-5; the D is unclear. V lost 2 bases and J lost 1, with 11 bases in between. This CDR3 contains 15 residues. Germline-derived CDR1 and CDR2 are MNHEY and SVGAGI. The CDR3 sequence: CASSYNGLGNTEAFF. Written as DNA, the CDR3 is TGTGCCAGCAGTTACAATGGGTTGGGGAACACTGAAGCTTTCTTT.

This chain joins TRBV20-1 and TRBJ2-1; D unclear. The germline V and J ends were trimmed by 6 bases and 2 bases, with 20 bases remaining between them. Germline V CDR1 and CDR2: DFQATT, SNEGSKA (reference sequence). This CDR3 comprises 16 residues. This chain's CDR3 is CSAARKRPIAYNEQFF. CDR3 bases: TGCAGTGCCGCCCGCAAGCGCCCTATTGCCTACAATGAGCAGTTCTTC.

The chain is built from TRBV20-1 and TRBJ1-6; TRBD1 matches at 11 bases. The CDR3 sequence is 15 residues long. Germline V gene lookup returns CDR1 DFQATT and CDR2 SNEGSKA (reference sequence). V gave up 3 bases and J gave up 7 bases; unmatched junction bases: 5. CDR3 sequence (DNA): TGCAGTGCTAGGGGGACAGGGGGGGAAAATTCACCCCTCCACTTT. This encodes CSARGTGGENSPLHF.

This chain links TRBV7-2 with TRBJ2-3; 7 nucleotides line up with TRBD2. Germline V lookup: CDR1 SGHTA, CDR2 FQGNSA. Trimming removed 4 bases from V and 13 bases from J; junction bases left unmatched: 17. CDR3 size: 15 residues. CDR3 DNA: TGTGCCAGCAGCTCGCGGGCCTCTAGCGGAAAAAATGAGTATTTT. Translating gives CASSSRASSGKNEYF.

This clonotype was counted a few times. The J gene is TRBJ2-1, the V gene TRBV9; D is unresolved. Germline V gene lookup returns CDR1 SGDLS and CDR2 YYNGEE. CDR3 length equals 11 residues. V was clipped by 2 bases and J by 10 bases, with 7 bases between them. The CDR3 DNA sequence: TGTGCCAGCAGCGTGGCTAGGGAGCAGTTCTTC. Its translation: CASSVAREQFF.

V and J are TRBV12-3 or TRBV12-4 and TRBJ1-2; 11 bases map to TRBD1. The CDR3 covers 16 residues. The J segment lost 7 bases and the V segment lost 1 base, leaving 8 bases of the junction unmatched. For the CDR3, the DNA is TGTGCCAGCAGTTTAGGGAGGACAGGGGGCGGTCGTGGCTACACCTTC. This encodes CASSLGRTGGGRGYTF.

Ten or more counts support this clonotype. This CDR3 reads CASGDRTASYNEQFF. CDR3 sequence (DNA): TGTGCCAGCGGCGATAGGACAGCCTCCTACAATGAGCAGTTCTTC. The chain is built from TRBV7-2 and TRBJ2-1; D perhaps matches TRBD1 (6 bases). This CDR3 spans 15 amino acids. CDR1 SGHTA and CDR2 FQGNSA come from the germline V gene. V shed 8 bases and J shed 0 bases, with 14 bases lying between them.

The J gene is TRBJ1-1, the V gene TRBV29-1; unclear D gene. V lost 3 bases to trimming and J lost 0 bases, with 2 bases between them. The germline CDR1 and CDR2 sequences are SQVTM and ANQGSEA. The CDR3 has 11 residues. This CDR3 reads CSVELNTEAFF. In DNA, the CDR3 is TGCAGCGTTGAGTTGAACACTGAAGCTTTCTTT.

The CDR3 is CATSSSGDSTDTQYF. The CDR3 nucleotides are TGTGCCACTTCCTCTAGCGGGGACAGCACAGATACGCAGTATTTT. The chain links TRBV10-3 to TRBJ2-3, with 9 bases lining up with TRBD2. The V and J ends lost 10 bases and 0 bases, in that order; junction bases with no gene match: 8. There are 15 residues in the CDR3. Germline V lookup: CDR1 ENHRY, CDR2 SYGVKD.

This clonotype was picked up many times. J is TRBJ2-3 and V is TRBV5-1; D is possibly TRBD1 (5 bases). The V gene lost 0 bases and the J gene lost 2 bases, with 7 bases spanning the gap. This CDR3 contains 14 residues. CDR1 is SGHRS, CDR2 YFSETQ, per germline. The CDR3: CASSLDRTTDTQYF. CDR3 coding DNA: TGCGCCAGCAGCTTGGACAGGACCACAGATACGCAGTATTTT.

This clonotype showed up many times. The chain carries TRBV5-6 and TRBJ1-3; maybe TRBD1 (6 bases). Germline assignment: CDR1 SGHDT and CDR2 YYEEEE. There are 19 residues in the CDR3. V gave up 2 bases and J gave up 0 bases, with 21 bases separating them. The CDR3 region is CASSFRRTGTALSGNTIYF. The DNA of the CDR3 is TGTGCCAGCAGCTTCCGACGAACAGGGACGGCCCTCTCTGGAAACACCATATATTTT.

At least ten counts were recorded for this clonotype. Mismatch with germline at one junction end may stem from a read error. The chain employs TRBV5-1 and TRBJ2-5, with TRBD2 matching 11 bases. CDR3 length: 14 amino acids. Germline-derived CDR1 and CDR2 are SGHRS and YFSETQ. CDR3 sequence: CASSLAGGEETQYF. The CDR3 DNA is TGTGCCAGCAGCCTAGCGGGGGGAGAAGAGACCCAGTACTTC.

The rearrangement uses TRBV7-3 and TRBJ2-3, with D perhaps matching TRBD2 (7 bases). This CDR3 is 17 amino acids long. Trimming took 5 bases from V and 0 from J, leaving 18 bases between them. CDR1 SGHTA and CDR2 FQGTGA come from the germline V gene. CDR3 DNA: TGTGCCAGCAGCACCCTAGGGGGGGCGGGGAGCACAGATACGCAGTATTTT. Translated: CASSTLGGAGSTDTQYF.

V is TRBV20-1 and J is TRBJ1-6; possible D gene TRBD1, 5 bases. V lost 0 bases to trimming and J lost 8 bases, with 14 bases between them. Germline CDR1 and CDR2: DFQATT and SNEGSKA (reference sequence). This CDR3 comprises 15 residues. CDR3 nucleotide sequence: TGCAGTGCTAGAGATAGCAGGGTGGTCGATTCACCCCTCCACTTT. Translation: CSARDSRVVDSPLHF.

This clonotype showed up just a few times. The CDR3: CASSFASAIDNEQFF. The CDR3, as DNA: TGTGCCAGCAGTTTTGCTAGCGCGATCGACAATGAGCAGTTCTTC. The chain recombines TRBV28 with TRBJ2-1; the D gene is possibly TRBD2 (6 bases). The CDR3 totals 15 residues. V lost 3 bases, J lost 5 bases, and 14 bases lay in between. Per germline, CDR1 MDHEN and CDR2 SYDVKM.

The chain has TRBV20-1 and TRBJ2-1; 10 bases line up with TRBD1. The CDR3 consists of 15 residues. The junction had 4 bases not matched to a gene; V was cut back by 0 bases and J by 5 bases. Germline V lookup: CDR1 DFQATT, CDR2 SNEGSKA (reference sequence). CDR3: CSARDPGTGDNEQFF. The CDR3 region has the DNA TGCAGTGCTAGAGACCCCGGGACAGGGGACAATGAGCAGTTCTTC.

This clonotype was seen more than once but under ten times. The rearrangement links TRBV7-2 to TRBJ2-2; D is uncertain. The length of the CDR3 is 15 residues. Germline CDR1 reads SGHTA; CDR2 reads FQGNSA. With 5 bases removed from V and 8 bases from J, the gap between germline ends came to 18 bases. The DNA of the CDR3 is TGTGCCAGCAGCAACCCCAGGATGTTCAAAGGGGAGCTGTTTTTT. Protein sequence: CASSNPRMFKGELFF.

This clonotype has only a few counts. The V gene is TRBV6-2 or TRBV6-3, the J gene TRBJ1-2, with D unclear. The V end lost 5 bases, the J end lost 9 bases, and 10 bases lay between the germline ends. Germline lookup yields CDR1 MNHEY and CDR2 SVGEGT. This CDR3 has 11 residues. DNA of the CDR3: TGTGCCAGCAGTGAAGCCATCCGCTACACCTTC. Translating it yields CASSEAIRYTF.

On this clonotype itself: The CDR3 carries no conserved terminal phenylalanine or tryptophan, so it likely arises from a read error. Because the CDR3's place on the DNA is in doubt, the DNA is left out and the CDR3 is given as listed by TCRdb. The chain couples TRBV12-2 to TRBJ1-5. TRBV12-2 constitutes a pseudogene. The CDR3 comprises 12 residues, both ends counted. The CDR3 loop is CASRLPDQPQHC.

The rearrangement uses TRBV14 and TRBJ2-7; D possibly corresponds to TRBD1 (6 bases). V lost 0 bases and J lost 3, with 9 bases in between. This CDR3 region has 14 residues. CDR1 and CDR2 (germline): SGHDN, FVKESK. CDR3 nucleotides: TGTGCCAGCAGCCAAGATACAGGGTTCTACGAGCAGTACTTC. Its protein is CASSQDTGFYEQYF.

The sample holds many counts of this clonotype. V usage is TRBV27 and J usage is TRBJ2-3; TRBD1 aligns across 12 bases. Germline trimming cut 2 bases from V and 5 bases from J; bases unmatched to any gene: 8. Germline values: CDR1 MNHEY, CDR2 SMNVEV (reference sequence). CDR3 length: 17 residues. The CDR3 loop reads CASSLTPGQGARDTQYF. The CDR3 DNA reads TGTGCCAGCAGTTTAACCCCGGGACAGGGGGCGCGAGATACGCAGTATTTT.

This chain uses TRBV6-2 or TRBV6-3 with TRBJ2-3; possibly TRBD1 or TRBD2 for D (6 bases each). Germline V gene data show CDR1 as MNHEY and CDR2 as SVGEGT. Trimming left V 7 bases short and J 3 bases short, with 17 bases between. The CDR3 extends over 15 amino acids. The CDR3 coding sequence is TGTGCCAGCAATCAACCGGGGGCAGAAACAGATACGCAGTATTTT. This gives the protein CASNQPGAETDTQYF.